A selection of T cell receptor beta chains follows, all from one sample in a study of post-analysis software for immune sequencing data. TCRdb reprocessed the PCR reads via MiXCR and lists one record per CDR3 protein. The repertoire consists of about 540,000 distinct CDR3 sequences, with around a third occurring once and the leading ten covering less than 6%. The specimen sequenced was blood. Receptor source: a girl aged 2 to 17 with multiple sclerosis. The CDR3 runs from the conserved cysteine through the conserved F or W. Each record gives: V gene, J gene, CDR3 protein.

TRBV4-2	TRBJ1-5	CASSGDRNQPQHF
TRBV29-1	TRBJ1-2	CSVEGQGYGYTF
TRBV6-5	TRBJ2-5	CASSPYTGITLETQYF
TRBV24-1	TRBJ2-5	CATSDPGQQETQYF
TRBV4-1	TRBJ1-5	CASSHFSVAVPNQPQHF
TRBV6-5	TRBJ1-2	CASSAQVSGGGYTF
TRBV10-3	TRBJ2-7	CAIRGAGGYEQYF
TRBV7-8	TRBJ2-3	CASSLEGFGQYF
TRBV20-1	TRBJ1-2	CSAREGARGYTF
TRBV2	TRBJ1-4	CASRGQLNEKLFF
TRBV4-1	TRBJ2-7	CASSHSPLLRRGSYEQYF
TRBV10-3	TRBJ2-1	CAVSEGRSSYNEQFF
TRBV9	TRBJ2-1	CASSVGPASYNEQFF
TRBV12-3/TRBV12-4	TRBJ2-1	CASSLGAGLGYNEQFF
TRBV10-3	TRBJ2-3	CAISGGSTDTQYF
TRBV29-1	TRBJ2-7	CSVRQHGLGEQYF
TRBV9	TRBJ2-7	CASSVGVGGAYEQYF
TRBV10-3	TRBJ2-3	CAIPVQGSDTQYF
TRBV20-1	.	CSASSGGGETQYF
TRBV7-2	TRBJ2-3	CASSLGQGKDTQYF
TRBV10-3	TRBJ1-1	CAISESTGMPPNTEAFF
TRBV20-1	TRBJ2-7	CSASRLAGFEQYF
TRBV7-6	TRBJ1-2	CASSLGEDVPLDNYGYTF
TRBV2	TRBJ2-1	CASKQGGEQLF
TRBV20-1	TRBJ1-4	CSARDPTGDNEKLFF
TRBV5-1	TRBJ1-1	CASSSPTGLNTEAFF
TRBV10-3	TRBJ2-7	CAISENRAGRPYEQYF
TRBV21-1	TRBJ2-1	CASSRGWDIDNEQFF
TRBV20-1	TRBJ1-6	CSAGGTGDSPLHF
TRBV5-1	TRBJ2-7	CASSLSGTGSYEQYF
TRBV4-1	TRBJ2-6	CASSQESPQSGANVLTF
TRBV5-1	TRBJ1-2	CASNRQANPGGHGYTF
TRBV5-1	TRBJ1-4	CASSGRGINEKLFF
TRBV12-3/TRBV12-4	TRBJ2-1	CASSIAGGPVEQFF
TRBV20-1	TRBJ2-1	CSARREQGQEQFF
TRBV7-2	TRBJ2-5	CASSLWTPETQYF
TRBV9	TRBJ2-6	CASSVGPSGANVLTF
TRBV24-1	TRBJ1-1	CATSEPGTGLRGAFF
TRBV10-3	TRBJ2-1	CAISESAGGRGLDEQFF
TRBV25-1	TRBJ2-5	CASSMTTTGGDETQYF
TRBV7-9	TRBJ1-4	CASSAETGGNEKLFF
TRBV24-1	TRBJ2-3	CATSDFRQGESDTQYF
TRBV4-2	TRBJ1-2	CASSLDREGYGYTF
TRBV6-5	TRBJ1-6	CASSYSLGPQFNSPLHF